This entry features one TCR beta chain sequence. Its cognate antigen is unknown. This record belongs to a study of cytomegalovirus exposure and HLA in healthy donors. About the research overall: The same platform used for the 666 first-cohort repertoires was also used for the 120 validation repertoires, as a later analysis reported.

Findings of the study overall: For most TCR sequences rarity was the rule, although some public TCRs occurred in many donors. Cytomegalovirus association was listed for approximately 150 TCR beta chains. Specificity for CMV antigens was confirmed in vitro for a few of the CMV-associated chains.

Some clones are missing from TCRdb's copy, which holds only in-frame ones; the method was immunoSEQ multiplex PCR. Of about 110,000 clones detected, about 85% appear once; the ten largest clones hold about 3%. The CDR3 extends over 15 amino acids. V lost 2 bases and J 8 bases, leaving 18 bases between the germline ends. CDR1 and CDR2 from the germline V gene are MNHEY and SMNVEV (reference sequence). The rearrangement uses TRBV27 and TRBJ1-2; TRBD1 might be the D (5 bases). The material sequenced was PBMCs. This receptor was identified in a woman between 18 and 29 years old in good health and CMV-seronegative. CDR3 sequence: CASSLVGASPLGYTF. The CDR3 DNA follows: TGTGCCAGCAGTTTAGTTGGGGCGTCCCCTCTCGGCTACACCTTC.